These 7 T cell receptor beta chains originate from one sample sequenced in a study of siplizumab effects on memory and regulatory T cells. Using immunoSEQ multiplex PCR, the repertoire was profiled, and TCRdb retains in-frame clones only, with some absent. The sample carries approximately 100,000 clones, 80% to 95% recorded once. The sequenced sample consisted of non-Treg CD4+ T cells sorted from blood. Every receptor here comes from a human donor in good health.

CDR3 protein: CASSGRLVGTYNEQFF. CDR3 DNA sequence: TGTGCCAGCAGCGGTCGCCTGGTCGGTACCTACAATGAGCAGTTCTTC. The rearrangement links TRBV9 to TRBJ2-1; the D is unclear. V dropped 3 bases and J dropped 2 bases, with 15 bases sitting between them. The length of the CDR3 is 16 residues. CDR1 and CDR2 from the germline V gene are SGDLS and YYNGEE.

The chain links TRBV5-4 to TRBJ1-2; D not resolved. CDR3 length: 18 residues. Germline V lookup: CDR1 SGHNT, CDR2 YYREEE (reference sequence). V was trimmed by 0 bases and J by 4 bases, leaving 22 bases between them. The CDR3 coding sequence is TGTGCCAGCAGCTTGGATGGCTCCGCACTCAAATTAGGCTATGGCTACACCTTC. Amino acids: CASSLDGSALKLGYGYTF.

This chain joins TRBV5-4 and TRBJ2-7, with 15 bases identical to TRBD2. CDR3 length: 15 amino acids. Per the germline V gene, CDR1 is SGHNT and CDR2 is YYREEE (reference sequence). V trimming: 4 bases; J trimming: 4 bases; junction bases outside the gene matches: 3. CDR3 in amino acids: CASSRGLAGGYEQYF. The CDR3, as DNA: TGTGCCAGCAGCCGGGGACTAGCGGGAGGTTACGAGCAGTACTTC.

The chain uses TRBV6-1 and TRBJ2-1; 12 bases align to TRBD1. This CDR3 is 15 amino acids long. The trim removed 6 bases at V and 7 bases at J, leaving 7 bases unmatched. Germline assignment: CDR1 MNHNS and CDR2 SASEGT. The CDR3 DNA sequence: TGTGCCAGCAGCTTCCGGGACAGGGGGCTTAATGAGCAGTTCTTC. This codes for CASSFRDRGLNEQFF.

This clone was seen only a few times. The gene calls are TRBV25-1 and TRBJ1-5; D uncertain. The V end was cut by 4 bases, the J end by 5 bases, with 6 bases between. The CDR3 runs to 12 residues. Per germline, CDR1 MGHDK and CDR2 SYGVNS. The CDR3 loop is CASSVEYQPQHF. The CDR3 DNA reads TGTGCCAGCAGTGTGGAGTATCAGCCCCAGCATTTT.

This clone showed up just once. The chain has TRBV15 and TRBJ2-5; no definite D call. Germline V gene lookup returns CDR1 LNHNV and CDR2 YYDKDF (reference sequence). V was trimmed by 0 bases and J by 11 bases, leaving 10 bases between them. CDR3 length: 12 amino acids. The CDR3 sequence is CATSRDWGEQYF. CDR3 sequence (DNA): TGTGCCACCAGCAGAGATTGGGGTGAGCAGTACTTC.

The V and J genes are TRBV7-6 and TRBJ2-5; 8 nucleotides agree with TRBD1. There are 14 residues in the CDR3. Unmatched junction bases numbered 6, after V lost 5 bases and J lost 4 bases. Germline lookup yields CDR1 SGHVS and CDR2 FNYEAQ. CDR3 amino acids: CASSRTGMAETQYF. CDR3 in DNA: TGTGCCAGCAGCCGGACAGGGATGGCAGAGACCCAGTACTTC.